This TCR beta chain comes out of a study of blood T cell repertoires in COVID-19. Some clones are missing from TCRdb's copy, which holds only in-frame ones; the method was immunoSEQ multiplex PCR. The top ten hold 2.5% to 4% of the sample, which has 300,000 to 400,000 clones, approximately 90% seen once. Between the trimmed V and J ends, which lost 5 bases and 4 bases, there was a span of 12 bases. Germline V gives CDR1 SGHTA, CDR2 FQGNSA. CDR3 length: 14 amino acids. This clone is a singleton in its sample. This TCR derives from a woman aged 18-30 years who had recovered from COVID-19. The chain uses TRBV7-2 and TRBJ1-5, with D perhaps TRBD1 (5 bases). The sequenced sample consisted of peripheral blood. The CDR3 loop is CASSNRGGNQPQHF. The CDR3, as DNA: TGTGCCAGCAGCAACCGGGGGGGGAATCAGCCCCAGCATTTT.